Below are 27 T cell receptor beta chains sequenced from a single sample in a study of tissue T cells after allogeneic stem cell transplantation. This table comes from immunoSEQ multiplex PCR, and its TCRdb copy is limited to in-frame clones, with some not included. Of roughly 4,000 clones detected, about two thirds appear once; the ten largest clones hold 10%. Sequencing was performed on left colon tissue, taken at autopsy. The source is a woman aged 18-49 years with breast cancer.

This clone was recorded only once. J is TRBJ2-7 and V is TRBV7-8; the match to TRBD2 covers 8 bases. Germline values: CDR1 SGHVS, CDR2 FQNEAQ. Losses at the gene ends were 5 bases for V and 3 bases for J; bases not matched to a gene: 12. The CDR3 has 16 amino acids. CDR3 protein: CASSLLGLAGDYEQYF. CDR3 DNA: TGTGCCAGCAGCCTCCTCGGCCTAGCGGGCGACTACGAGCAGTACTTC.

Concerning this clone: An end of the junction does not agree with germline; a read error may underlie this. This rearrangement joins TRBV7-2 to TRBJ1-3, with 8 bases aligning to TRBD1. Germline V gene sequence: CDR1 SGHTA, CDR2 FQGNSA. The CDR3 spans 18 residues. CDR3 amino acids: CASTLRVEGQGEGNTIYF. The CDR3 region has the DNA TGTGCCAGCACCTTAAGGGTGGAAGGACAGGGCGAGGGAAACACCATATATTTT. Full variable domain (outside the CDR3, taken from reference TRBV7-2 and TRBJ1-3): GAGVSQSPSNKVTEKGKDVELRCDPISGHTALYWYRQSLGQGLEFLIYFQGNSAPDKSGLPSDRFSAERTGGSVSTLTIQRTQQEDSAVYLCASTLRVEGQGEGNTIYFGEGSWLTVV.

The CDR3 nucleotides read TGTGCCAGCAGTTACCGCCCGTCATCGACCCAGTACTTC. Its translation is CASSYRPSSTQYF. The J gene is TRBJ2-5, the V gene TRBV6-5, with D unclear. V lost 2 bases, J lost 7 bases, and 11 bases lay in between. This CDR3 comprises 13 residues. Germline CDR1 reads MNHEY; CDR2 reads SVGAGI.

V is TRBV11-3 and J is TRBJ2-2, with 10 bases matching TRBD1. Per germline, CDR1 SGHNT and CDR2 YENEEA. This CDR3 region has 15 residues. With 1 base clipped from V and 6 bases from J, the junction kept 2 bases outside the gene matches. Written as DNA, the CDR3 is TGTGCCAGCAGCTTAGTAGGACAGGGGGCCGGGGAGCTGTTTTTT. It translates to CASSLVGQGAGELFF.

The chain carries TRBV28 and TRBJ1-5, with no clear D. Trimming stripped 7 bases from V and 0 bases from J, with 16 bases between. CDR1 and CDR2 (germline): MDHEN, SYDVKM. The CDR3 covers 16 residues. The CDR3 DNA follows: TGTGCCAGCACCGAGCGCAGAGAATATAGCAATCAGCCCCAGCATTTT. Translated: CASTERREYSNQPQHF.

The chain has TRBV6-6 and TRBJ2-3; the D gene is possibly TRBD2 (5 bases). This CDR3 has 17 residues. Trimming pared 5 bases from V and 0 bases from J, leaving 18 bases between. Germline V gene lookup returns CDR1 MNHNY and CDR2 SVGAGI (reference sequence). The CDR3 region is CASSPTGAVLSTDTQYF. CDR3 nucleotide sequence: TGTGCCAGCAGTCCTACTGGAGCGGTCTTAAGCACAGATACGCAGTATTTT.

The chain combines TRBV7-6 with TRBJ2-7, with a tentative D call TRBD2 (6 bases). Germline values: CDR1 SGHVS, CDR2 FNYEAQ. V was pared by 5 bases and J by 0 bases, with 8 bases between. CDR3 size: 13 residues. CDR3 nucleotide sequence: TGTGCCAGCAGCCTGACTAGCTCCTACGAGCAGTACTTC. Translating gives CASSLTSSYEQYF.

The chain recombines TRBV2 with TRBJ1-2; 9 positions agree with TRBD1. The CDR3 totals 12 residues. The germline V gene encodes CDR1 SNHLY and CDR2 FYNNEI. The V and J ends lost 7 bases and 8 bases, in that order; junction bases with no gene match: 5. The chain's CDR3 is CASILGQGGYTF. The CDR3 DNA follows: TGTGCCAGCATCCTCGGACAGGGGGGCTACACCTTC.

The CDR3, as DNA: TGTGCCAGTATCAATACACCGGACCAGGCTACTGAAGCTTTCTTT. As protein: CASINTPDQATEAFF. The gene calls are TRBV19 and TRBJ1-1; D unresolved. The V end lost 7 bases, the J end lost 5 bases, and 20 bases lay between the germline ends. The CDR3 loop spans 15 amino acids. Germline V gene sequence: CDR1 LNHDA, CDR2 SQIVND (reference sequence).

This chain links TRBV5-6 with TRBJ2-2; D is unresolved. V shed 4 bases and J shed 6 bases, with 19 bases lying between them. Germline CDR1 SGHDT, CDR2 YYEEEE. CDR3 length equals 16 residues. In nucleotides, the CDR3 is TGTGCCAGCAGCAGGCGTTTGGAGATGAATCCCGGGGAGCTGTTTTTT. This codes for CASSRRLEMNPGELFF.

The rearrangement uses TRBV11-3 and TRBJ2-2; D unresolved. V was clipped by 4 bases and J by 4 bases, with 10 bases between them. Looked up from germline, CDR1 is SGHNT and CDR2 is YENEEA. There are 14 residues in the CDR3. The CDR3 DNA reads as TGTGCCAGCAGCTCCCCCCAAGGCACCGGGGAGCTGTTTTTT. Protein: CASSSPQGTGELFF.

V and J are TRBV5-4 and TRBJ2-3; D perhaps matches TRBD2 (6 bases). CDR1 is SGHNT and CDR2 is YYREEE in the germline V gene (reference sequence). The CDR3 contains 13 residues. V was clipped by 4 bases and J by 2 bases, with 8 bases between them. The DNA of the CDR3 is TGTGCCAGCAGCGTGGACTACACAGATACGCAGTATTTT. Its protein product is CASSVDYTDTQYF.

This clone was observed once. V is TRBV28 and J is TRBJ1-1, with TRBD1 matching over 7 bases. The ends lost 8 bases at V and 5 bases at J; junction bases unmatched: 14. CDR3 length: 15 residues. Germline V gives CDR1 MDHEN, CDR2 SYDVKM. The CDR3 is CASLSMGQPRTEAFF. The DNA for the CDR3 is TGTGCCAGCCTCTCCATGGGACAGCCAAGAACTGAAGCTTTCTTT.

A single count supports this clone. This chain links TRBV30 with TRBJ1-4; maybe TRBD1 (5 bases). Germline V gene lookup returns CDR1 GTSNPN and CDR2 SVGIG (reference sequence). Trimming took 0 bases from V and 2 from J, leaving 13 bases between them. The CDR3 loop spans 16 amino acids. CDR3 sequence: CAWSVPGRHTNEKLFF. The CDR3 DNA reads as TGTGCCTGGAGTGTACCAGGGAGGCATACTAATGAAAAACTGTTTTTT.

J is TRBJ2-3 and V is TRBV11-1; tentative D call: TRBD1 (6 bases). The CDR3 totals 14 residues. CDR1 and CDR2 (germline): SGHAT, FQDESV (reference sequence). The ends were cut back, 5 bases at V and 2 bases at J, with 11 bases in the middle. Written as DNA, the CDR3 is TGTGCCAGCAGCCCCCCAGGGGCCACAGATACGCAGTATTTT. Residues: CASSPPGATDTQYF. Supplemented by reference TRBV11-1 and TRBJ2-3, the full variable domain reads EAEVAQSPRYKITEKSQAVAFWCDPISGHATLYWYRQILGQGPELLVQFQDESVVDDSQLPKDRFSAERLKGVDSTLKIQPAELGDSAMYLCASSPPGATDTQYFGPGTRLTVL.

This rearrangement joins TRBV24-1 to TRBJ1-1, with D hard to call. The CDR3 sequence is 13 residues long. Trimming stripped 7 bases from V and 1 base from J, with 9 bases between. From germline, CDR1 is KGHDR and CDR2 SFDVKD. The CDR3, as DNA: TGTGCCACCAGGGGGATAGAGAACACTGAAGCTTTCTTT. Its translation is CATRGIENTEAFF.

J is TRBJ1-1 and V is TRBV9; D gene ambiguous. The CDR3 consists of 13 residues. V gave up 0 bases and J gave up 10 bases, with 13 bases separating them. The V gene's germline CDR1 is SGDLS and CDR2 YYNGEE. In DNA, the CDR3 is TGTGCCAGCAGCGTAGTAGGGCGCGGCATAGCTTTCTTT. It encodes CASSVVGRGIAFF.

The chain uses TRBV14 and TRBJ2-2; D is possibly TRBD1 (6 bases). The V end was cut by 4 bases, the J end by 3 bases, with 12 bases between. The germline CDR1 and CDR2 sequences are SGHDN and FVKESK. This CDR3 is 15 amino acids long. As DNA, the CDR3 is TGTGCCAGCAGCCTGCGACAGGCTGACACCGGGGAGCTGTTTTTT. This gives the protein CASSLRQADTGELFF.

The rearrangement uses TRBV6-5 and TRBJ2-7, with 9 bases fitting TRBD1. The germline V gene encodes CDR1 MNHEY and CDR2 SVGAGI. V lost 6 bases, J lost 6 bases, and 3 bases stayed unmatched. This CDR3 is built from 12 residues. As DNA, the CDR3 is TGTGCCAGCAGCCCGACAGGGGGCGAGCAGTACTTC. Encoded protein: CASSPTGGEQYF.

The CDR3 spells CASSQETVSYEQYF. The CDR3 coding sequence is TGTGCCAGCAGTCAGGAGACAGTTTCCTACGAGCAGTACTTC. This chain connects TRBV2 to TRBJ2-7, with TRBD1 as a possible D gene (5 bases). The CDR3 length is 14 residues. Per the germline V gene, CDR1 is SNHLY and CDR2 is FYNNEI. The ends were cut back, 5 bases at V and 1 base at J, with 12 bases in the middle.

J is TRBJ2-3 and V is TRBV6-5, with D maybe TRBD2 (5 bases). This CDR3 contains 15 residues. The germline V and J ends were trimmed by 7 bases and 3 bases, with 17 bases remaining between them. Germline-derived CDR1 and CDR2 are MNHEY and SVGAGI. This chain's CDR3 is CASKEGSEPTDTQYF. CDR3 sequence (DNA): TGTGCCAGCAAGGAAGGGAGCGAGCCTACAGATACGCAGTATTTT.

The chain's CDR3 is CASSGAHSSGNTIYF. The CDR3 bases are TGTGCCAGCAGTGGGGCGCACAGCTCTGGAAACACCATATATTTT. V is TRBV2 and J is TRBJ1-3; D is unclear. The CDR3 consists of 15 residues. Trimming stripped 4 bases from V and 0 bases from J, with 10 bases between. Germline V gives CDR1 SNHLY, CDR2 FYNNEI.

In its sample, this clone ranks as large. This chain uses TRBV7-3 with TRBJ2-2; 11 bases align to TRBD2. This CDR3 contains 17 residues. J gave up 7 bases and V 5 bases, and 12 bases lay outside the gene matches. Germline CDR1 is SGHTA and CDR2 is FQGTGA. The CDR3 DNA follows: TGTGCCAGCAGCCTGACCCTACTAGCGGGAGAGGGCGGGGAGCTGTTTTTT. Translated, it gives CASSLTLLAGEGGELFF.

This clone was counted only a few times. The genes are TRBV27 and TRBJ2-2, with TRBD2 identical over 8 bases. The CDR3 runs 17 residues. Trimming removed 1 base from V and 6 bases from J; junction bases left unmatched: 10. Germline V gene sequence: CDR1 MNHEY, CDR2 SMNVEV (reference sequence). DNA for the CDR3: TGTGCCAGCAGTTTATTTGATCCAGCGGGAGTCTCCGGGGAGCTGTTTTTT. It encodes CASSLFDPAGVSGELFF.

The chain employs TRBV7-2 and TRBJ1-5, with D perhaps matching TRBD1 (5 bases). CDR3 size: 16 residues. Germline-derived CDR1 and CDR2 are SGHTA and FQGNSA. Trimming left V 5 bases short and J 0 bases short, with 14 bases between. CDR3 nucleotides: TGTGCCAGCAGCCCCGGGGGACTCTATAGCAATCAGCCCCAGCATTTT. This translates into CASSPGGLYSNQPQHF.

As regards this clone: Other nucleotide sequences from this sample produce the same CDR3. The gene calls are TRBV4-3 and TRBJ2-2, with D perhaps TRBD2 (6 bases). The CDR3 length is 15 residues. V was cut by 3 bases and J by 0 bases, with 8 bases left in between. CDR1 and CDR2 (germline): LGHNA, YSLEER. The DNA for the CDR3 is TGCGCCAGCAGCCAGGACTACCCGAACACCGGGGAGCTGTTTTTT. Residues: CASSQDYPNTGELFF.

In its sample, this clone was seen a few times. The chain employs TRBV12-5 and TRBJ1-1, with no clear D. Germline V gene sequence: CDR1 LGHNT, CDR2 FRNRAP. CDR3 size: 13 residues. The V end was cut by 7 bases, the J end by 1 base, with 10 bases between. CDR3 DNA sequence: TGTGCTAGTGCTCTGAATTCGAACACTGAAGCTTTCTTT. Its protein is CASALNSNTEAFF.